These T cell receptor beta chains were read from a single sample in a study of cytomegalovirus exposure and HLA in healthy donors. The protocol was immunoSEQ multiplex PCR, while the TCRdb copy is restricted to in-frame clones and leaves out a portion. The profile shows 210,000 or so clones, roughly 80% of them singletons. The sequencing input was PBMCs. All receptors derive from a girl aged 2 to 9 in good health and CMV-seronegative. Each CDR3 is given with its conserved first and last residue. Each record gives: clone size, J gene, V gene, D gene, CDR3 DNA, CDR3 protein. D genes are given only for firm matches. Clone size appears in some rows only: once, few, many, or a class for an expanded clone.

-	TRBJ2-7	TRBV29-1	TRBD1	TGCAGCGTTCTTGACCTTGGGACAGGGTCCTACGAGCAGTACTTC	CSVLDLGTGSYEQYF
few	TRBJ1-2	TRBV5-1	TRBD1	TGCGCCAGCAGCGTTGACAGGGGGCTAGCAGGTGGCTACACCTTC	CASSVDRGLAGGYTF
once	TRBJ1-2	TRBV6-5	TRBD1	TGTGCCAGCAGTTACTCAGACAGGGTAGGGTATGGCTACACCTTC	CASSYSDRVGYGYTF
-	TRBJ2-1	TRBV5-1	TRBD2	TGCGCCAGCAGCTTGGCCAAGCGGGGCCCGGTGTTGTATGAGCAGTTCTTC	CASSLAKRGPVLYEQFF
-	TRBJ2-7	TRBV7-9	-	TGTGCCAGCAGCAATGAGGACAACTCCTACGAGCAGTACTTC	CASSNEDNSYEQYF
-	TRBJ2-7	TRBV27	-	TGTGCCAGCAGAAGATCAAGCGGGTCCTACGAGCAGTACTTC	CASRRSSGSYEQYF
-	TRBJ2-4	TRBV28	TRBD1	TGTGCCAGCAATCACCAGACAGGGGTAAACATTCAGTACTTC	CASNHQTGVNIQYF
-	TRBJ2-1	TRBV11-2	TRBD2	TGTGCCAGCAGCTTCCTAGCGGGGTACAATGAGCAGTTCTTC	CASSFLAGYNEQFF
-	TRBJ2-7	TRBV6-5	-	TGTGCCAGCAGTTCATACAAATCCTACGAGCAGTACTTC	CASSSYKSYEQYF
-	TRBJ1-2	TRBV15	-	TGTGCCACCAGCAGAGATCTAGGACAGTCCAACTACACCTTC	CATSRDLGQSNYTF
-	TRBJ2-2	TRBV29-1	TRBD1	TGCAGCGCCGGGACAGGGGAGGGCGGGGAGCTGTTTTTT	CSAGTGEGGELFF
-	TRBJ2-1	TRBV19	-	TGTGCCAGTAGTACGGGACTCGGGGCGGATGAGCAGTTCTTC	CASSTGLGADEQFF
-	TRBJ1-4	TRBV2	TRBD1	TGTGCCAGCAGTGAGGGACAGGGATATGAAAAACTGTTTTTT	CASSEGQGYEKLFF
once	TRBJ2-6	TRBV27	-	TGTGCCAGCAGTTTATACCAGGGCAGCTCTGGGGCCAACGTCCTGACTTTC	CASSLYQGSSGANVLTF
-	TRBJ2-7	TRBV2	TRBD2	TGTGCCAGCGGGGACAGCGGGGGGAACGAGCAGTACTTC	CASGDSGGNEQYF